The rows below give T cell receptor beta chains drawn from one sample of a study of response to subunit inactivated influenza vaccine. Each CDR3 protein gets one entry after TCRdb re-called the RT-PCR reads with MiXCR. This sample carries some 500,000 distinct CDR3 sequences, 25% of them seen once, and the ten largest clones take approximately 2%. Sequencing used CD4+ T cells sorted from PBMCs, obtained roughly 5 days after vaccination. The receptors come from a man aged 50 to 59 who received an inactivated influenza vaccine. CDR3s include the opening cysteine and the closing phenylalanine or tryptophan. The D gene is left open where the match is weak. Rows may omit the clone size; those that give it use once, few, many or a size class.

j_call: TRBJ2-3
clone_size: NA
v_call: TRBV12-3/TRBV12-4
d_call: TRBD1
cdr3_aa: CASSLGRGHLEQGPQYF
cdr3_nt: TGTGCCAGCAGTTTGGGAAGGGGGCATTTAGAACAGGGACCGCAGTATTTT

j_call: TRBJ2-7
clone_size: few
v_call: TRBV6-2/TRBV6-3
d_call: TRBD1
cdr3_aa: CASSSQGQGKPYEQYF
cdr3_nt: TGTGCCAGCAGTTCCCAGGGACAGGGAAAACCCTACGAGCAGTACTTC

j_call: TRBJ2-3
clone_size: NA
v_call: TRBV20-1
d_call: NA
cdr3_aa: CSARGLRVGADTQYF
cdr3_nt: TGCAGTGCTAGGGGGCTCCGCGTCGGAGCAGATACGCAGTATTTT

j_call: TRBJ2-7
clone_size: once
v_call: TRBV7-6
d_call: TRBD1
cdr3_aa: CASSVRPGGREQYF
cdr3_nt: TGTGCCAGCAGCGTGCGTCCAGGGGGCCGAGAGCAGTACTTC

j_call: TRBJ1-4
clone_size: few
v_call: TRBV7-2
d_call: TRBD1
cdr3_aa: CASSRRQGPGEKLFF
cdr3_nt: TGTGCCAGCAGCCGCCGACAGGGACCCGGAGAAAAACTGTTTTTT

j_call: TRBJ1-3
clone_size: NA
v_call: TRBV7-6
d_call: TRBD1
cdr3_aa: CASSLSAGGGNTIYF
cdr3_nt: TGTGCCAGCAGCTTATCCGCAGGGGGAGGAAACACCATATATTTT

j_call: TRBJ1-4
clone_size: few
v_call: TRBV10-3
d_call: TRBD1
cdr3_aa: CAISGDRATAELFF
cdr3_nt: TGTGCCATCAGTGGGGACAGGGCCACGGCGGAACTGTTTTTT

j_call: TRBJ1-2
clone_size: once
v_call: TRBV20-1
d_call: NA
cdr3_aa: CSASSQGNYGYTF
cdr3_nt: TGCAGTGCCTCCAGTCAGGGAAACTATGGCTACACCTTC

j_call: TRBJ2-3
clone_size: NA
v_call: TRBV28
d_call: NA
cdr3_aa: CASTQDGFGDTQYF
cdr3_nt: TGTGCCAGCACCCAAGACGGGTTCGGAGATACGCAGTATTTT

j_call: TRBJ1-5
clone_size: many
v_call: TRBV12-3/TRBV12-4
d_call: TRBD1
cdr3_aa: CASSRGQGGNQPQHF
cdr3_nt: TGTGCCAGCAGCCGAGGACAGGGAGGCAATCAGCCCCAGCATTTT

j_call: TRBJ1-1
clone_size: NA
v_call: TRBV28
d_call: NA
cdr3_aa: CASSPRLEGF
cdr3_nt: TGTGCCAGCAGCCCGCGCCTGGAGGGGTTT

j_call: TRBJ1-1
clone_size: NA
v_call: TRBV29-1
d_call: NA
cdr3_aa: CSVGSGLENTEAFF
cdr3_nt: TGCAGCGTTGGTTCGGGACTCGAGAACACTGAAGCTTTCTTT

j_call: TRBJ2-1
clone_size: few
v_call: TRBV28
d_call: TRBD1
cdr3_aa: CASSPLGTGQNEQFF
cdr3_nt: TGTGCCAGCAGTCCCTTAGGGACAGGGCAAAATGAGCAGTTCTTC

j_call: TRBJ1-1
clone_size: few
v_call: TRBV18
d_call: NA
cdr3_aa: CASSPRHDSTEAFF
cdr3_nt: TGTGCCAGCTCACCCCGTCATGATTCCACTGAAGCTTTCTTT

j_call: TRBJ1-1
clone_size: NA
v_call: TRBV20-1
d_call: NA
cdr3_aa: CRTLGVLDTEAFF
cdr3_nt: TGCAGGACCCTGGGAGTTTTGGACACTGAAGCTTTCTTT

j_call: TRBJ1-1
clone_size: many
v_call: TRBV10-3
d_call: TRBD1
cdr3_aa: CAISDPRTGGTEAFF
cdr3_nt: TGTGCCATCAGTGATCCCAGGACAGGGGGCACTGAAGCTTTCTTT

j_call: TRBJ2-1
clone_size: NA
v_call: TRBV20-1
d_call: TRBD1
cdr3_aa: CSARDHIGTAYNEQFF
cdr3_nt: TGCAGTGCTAGAGATCATATCGGGACAGCCTACAATGAGCAGTTCTTC

j_call: TRBJ2-1
clone_size: once
v_call: TRBV12-3/TRBV12-4
d_call: NA
cdr3_aa: CASTRLGGGEQFF
cdr3_nt: TGTGCCAGCACCCGACTAGGAGGTGGTGAGCAGTTCTTC

j_call: TRBJ2-7
clone_size: few
v_call: TRBV18
d_call: NA
cdr3_aa: CASSPNTVEQYF
cdr3_nt: TGTGCCAGCTCACCCAACACCGTCGAGCAGTACTTC

j_call: TRBJ2-1
clone_size: NA
v_call: TRBV7-9
d_call: NA
cdr3_aa: CASSLFTKDNEQFF
cdr3_nt: TGTGCCAGCAGCTTATTTACTAAAGACAATGAGCAGTTCTTC

j_call: TRBJ2-7
clone_size: NA
v_call: TRBV21-1
d_call: NA
cdr3_aa: CASRTGREYF
cdr3_nt: TGTGCCAGCAGGACAGGGAGGGAGTACTTC

j_call: TRBJ2-7
clone_size: NA
v_call: TRBV30
d_call: NA
cdr3_aa: CAWTKFPNRAYEQYF
cdr3_nt: TGTGCCTGGACTAAATTCCCCAACAGAGCCTACGAGCAGTACTTC

j_call: TRBJ1-2
clone_size: NA
v_call: TRBV5-1
d_call: TRBD1
cdr3_aa: CASSLVTGGNYGYTF
cdr3_nt: TGCGCCAGCAGCTTGGTGACAGGGGGCAACTATGGCTACACCTTC

j_call: TRBJ2-5
clone_size: few
v_call: TRBV7-2
d_call: TRBD2
cdr3_aa: CASSMTSGRTQYF
cdr3_nt: TGTGCCAGCAGTATGACTAGCGGGAGGACCCAGTACTTC

j_call: TRBJ2-3
clone_size: NA
v_call: TRBV12-3/TRBV12-4
d_call: TRBD2
cdr3_aa: CASSLTSGSRDTQYF
cdr3_nt: TGTGCCAGCAGTTTGACTAGCGGGAGCAGGGATACGCAGTATTTT

j_call: TRBJ2-2
clone_size: few
v_call: TRBV28
d_call: TRBD1
cdr3_aa: CASTPTGTGDTGELFF
cdr3_nt: TGTGCCAGCACCCCAACCGGGACAGGGGACACCGGGGAGCTGTTTTTT

j_call: TRBJ2-7
clone_size: NA
v_call: TRBV5-6
d_call: NA
cdr3_aa: CASNSRDIRYEQYF
cdr3_nt: TGTGCCAGCAACTCCCGGGACATCAGATACGAGCAGTACTTC

j_call: TRBJ1-1
clone_size: NA
v_call: TRBV11-2
d_call: TRBD1
cdr3_aa: CASSPTGAWGNTEAFF
cdr3_nt: TGTGCCAGCAGCCCCACAGGGGCCTGGGGGAACACTGAAGCTTTCTTT

j_call: TRBJ2-2
clone_size: NA
v_call: TRBV20-1
d_call: NA
cdr3_aa: CSAPGSANRPNTGELFF
cdr3_nt: TGCAGTGCTCCGGGCTCGGCAAACCGGCCGAACACCGGGGAGCTGTTTTTT

j_call: TRBJ1-1
clone_size: NA
v_call: TRBV5-5
d_call: NA
cdr3_aa: CASSLQGLFEAFF
cdr3_nt: TGTGCCAGCAGCCTGCAGGGCCTTTTTGAAGCTTTCTTT

j_call: TRBJ2-5
clone_size: NA
v_call: TRBV12-3/TRBV12-4
d_call: NA
cdr3_aa: CASSLGVDVTQYF
cdr3_nt: TGTGCCAGCAGTTTAGGGGTAGATGTTACCCAGTACTTC